This section outlines one T cell receptor beta chain sequence together with its context. The antigen is undetermined. The sample comes from a study of T cells in narcolepsy. Study-wide results and limits: HCRT-specific and TRIB2-specific autoreactive clonotypes appeared among same-patient CSF and blood CD4+ clonotypes. Healthy controls reportedly lacked the autoreactive clonotypes serially found in patients' blood.

Measured with immunoSEQ multiplex PCR; TCRdb has only the in-frame clones, and not every one. Among about 30,000 clones listed, around four fifths were seen once. CDR3 size: 19 residues. Unmatched junction bases numbered 24, after V lost 4 bases and J lost 7 bases. Germline CDR1 and CDR2: SQVTM and ANQGSEA. The sequenced material came from CD45RA- memory CD4+ T cells from PBMCs. This sequence joins TRBV29-1 and TRBJ1-2, with TRBD1 matching over 10 bases. This clonotype was obtained from a human donor with narcolepsy. CDR3 amino acids: CSVVISAFDRGLQLGGYTF. CDR3 nucleotides: TGCAGCGTTGTTATATCCGCGTTTGACAGGGGGCTACAGTTGGGTGGCTACACCTTC.